These T cell receptor beta chains were read from a single sample in a study of T cell changes during pregnancy in multiple sclerosis. Method: immunoSEQ multiplex PCR; TCRdb's copy keeps in-frame clones and lacks some. This sample has under 65,000 clones; more than 90% occur once, and the top ten carry 3% to 3.5%. Here the sequenced sample was peripheral blood, taken in the first trimester of pregnancy. These receptors were obtained from a female donor in good health, enrolled as a control in a pregnancy study. CDR3s include the opening cysteine and the closing phenylalanine or tryptophan. Each record gives: J gene, D gene, clone size, V gene, CDR3 DNA, CDR3 protein. The D gene is left open where the match is weak. The listing skips clone size in some rows; elsewhere it reads once, few, many or a size class.

TRBJ2-1 | - | - | TRBV4-2 | TGTGCCAGCACCGAAGGGGGGGCCAATGAGCAGTTCTTC | CASTEGGANEQFF
TRBJ1-3 | - | - | TRBV9 | TGTGCCAGCAGCGTTACAGGGCTCTCTGGAAACACCATATATTTT | CASSVTGLSGNTIYF
TRBJ1-2 | TRBD1 | - | TRBV9 | TGTGCCAGCAGCTTCTCTCGACAGGGGTATGGCTACACCTTC | CASSFSRQGYGYTF
TRBJ2-2 | - | - | TRBV9 | TGTGCCAGCAGCGTTTCGTCCGGGAACACCGGGGAGCTGTTTTTT | CASSVSSGNTGELFF
TRBJ2-1 | TRBD2 | once | TRBV10-2 | TGCGCCGGTTCCCCCTCTAGCGGGAGCTACAATGAGCAGTTCTTC | CAGSPSSGSYNEQFF
TRBJ1-1 | TRBD1 | - | TRBV30 | TGTGCCTGGAGTGGAACCGGGACAGGGTCTGAAGCTTTCTTT | CAWSGTGTGSEAFF
TRBJ1-2 | TRBD1 | - | TRBV6-6 | TGTGCCAGCAGTCACGGGGGACAGGCCAACTATGGCTACACCTTC | CASSHGGQANYGYTF
TRBJ2-3 | TRBD1 | - | TRBV28 | TGTGCCAGCAGTTGGCCCGGGACAGGGTTCGGCACAGATACGCAGTATTTT | CASSWPGTGFGTDTQYF
TRBJ1-6 | TRBD1 | - | TRBV13 | TGTGCCAGCACCTTTAGTGTCGGGGACAGCTATAATTCACCCCTCCACTTT | CASTFSVGDSYNSPLHF
TRBJ1-2 | - | - | TRBV5-4 | TGTGCCAGCAGCTCGACAGGATCTAACTATGGCTACACCTTC | CASSSTGSNYGYTF
TRBJ1-5 | - | - | TRBV28 | TGTGCCAGCAGTTTTCCCAGGGAGGGGCAGCCCCAGCATTTT | CASSFPREGQPQHF
TRBJ2-2 | TRBD2 | - | TRBV9 | TGTGCCAGCAGCGCCGGGGGGGACCCGAACACCGGGGAGCTGTTTTTT | CASSAGGDPNTGELFF
TRBJ2-5 | - | once | TRBV5-4 | TGTGCCAGCAGCCAGGGACTTCGACAAGAGACCCAGTACTTC | CASSQGLRQETQYF
TRBJ2-7 | - | - | TRBV21-1 | TGTGCCAGCAGCAAAGAAACTAGCGGGACCCCTCCCTCCTACGAGCAGTACTTC | CASSKETSGTPPSYEQYF
TRBJ2-2 | - | - | TRBV5-4 | TGTGCCAGCAGCCGAGACAGCGCGAACACCGGGGAGCTGTTTTTT | CASSRDSANTGELFF
TRBJ2-1 | TRBD1 | - | TRBV2 | TGTGCCAGCACCGTTGGCAGGGGGCGCAGGGGGAGCTCCTACAATGAGCAGTTCTTC | CASTVGRGRRGSSYNEQFF
TRBJ2-1 | - | - | TRBV19 | TGTGCCAGTAGGGTGGGGGGGCCGAGGAATGAGCAGTTCTTC | CASRVGGPRNEQFF
TRBJ1-2 | - | - | TRBV7-2 | TGTGCCAGCAGCTTACTAATTGACAGCTATGGCTACACCTTC | CASSLLIDSYGYTF